These 6 T cell receptor beta chains originate from one sample sequenced in a study of shared clonotypes between healthy human individuals. CD8 cells classed as naive were CD45RO-negative and positively selected for CCR7, excluding terminally differentiated effector memory CD45RA+ cells. Sequencing was performed with immunoSEQ multiplex PCR; in TCRdb, only in-frame clones are kept and a portion is missing. The profile shows about 2.2 million clones, just over 90% of them singletons. Sequencing was done on a sample of naive CD8+ T cells from PBMCs. These receptors came from a man between 18 and 29 years old in good health. Some clones in this sample may be carry-over from other donors' samples.

In DNA, the CDR3 is TGTGCCACCAGCAGAGAAAACAGGGGCCCCACTAATGAAAAACTGTTTTTT. Its translation: CATSRENRGPTNEKLFF. V usage is TRBV15 and J usage is TRBJ1-4, with 7 bases aligning to TRBD1. This CDR3 has 17 amino acids. CDR1 and CDR2 (germline): LNHNV, YYDKDF (reference sequence). V trimming: 0 bases; J trimming: 2 bases; junction bases outside the gene matches: 6.

V and J are TRBV15 and TRBJ2-1, with D hard to call. Germline lookup yields CDR1 LNHNV and CDR2 YYDKDF (reference sequence). Trimming stripped 1 base from V and 0 bases from J, with 7 bases between. The CDR3 consists of 15 residues. Written as DNA, the CDR3 is TGTGCCACCAGCAGAGGGTCCAGCTCCTACAATGAGCAGTTCTTC. As protein: CATSRGSSSYNEQFF. The full variable domain, rest sourced from reference TRBV15 and TRBJ2-1, is DAMVIQNPRYQVTQFGKPVTLSCSQTLNHNVMYWYQQKSSQAPKLLFHYYDKDFNNEADTPDNFQSRRPNTSFCFLDIRSPGLGDTAMYLCATSRGSSSYNEQFFGPGTRLTVL.

The rearrangement links TRBV7-8 to TRBJ2-7; 7 bases map to TRBD2. The CDR3 spans 14 residues. Trimming removed 3 bases from V and 2 bases from J; junction bases left unmatched: 4. CDR1 and CDR2 (germline): SGHVS, FQNEAQ. The CDR3 protein is CASSFSGATYEQYF. In nucleotides, the CDR3 is TGTGCCAGCAGCTTCAGCGGGGCTACCTACGAGCAGTACTTC.

V usage is TRBV29-1 and J usage is TRBJ2-5; no clear D gene. V lost 3 bases and J 2 bases, leaving 7 bases between the germline ends. CDR1 and CDR2 from the germline V gene are SQVTM and ANQGSEA. The CDR3 spans 12 residues. The CDR3 sequence: CSVEWFQETQYF. For the CDR3, the DNA is TGCAGCGTTGAGTGGTTTCAAGAGACCCAGTACTTC.

J is TRBJ2-3 and V is TRBV13; 8 nucleotides line up with TRBD1. Unmatched junction bases numbered 10, after V lost 5 bases and J lost 15 bases. The CDR3 runs to 12 residues. CDR1 and CDR2 from the germline V gene are PRHDT and FYEKMQ (reference sequence). The DNA of the CDR3 is TGTGCCAGCAGCCCAAAGGGGGACAGGCTCTATTTT. Protein sequence: CASSPKGDRLYF.

This clone was seen only once. The chain joins TRBV7-8 to TRBJ2-2; TRBD1 agrees at 7 bases. Losses at the gene ends were 5 bases for V and 2 bases for J; bases not matched to a gene: 11. CDR1 is SGHVS and CDR2 is FQNEAQ in the germline V gene. This CDR3 is built from 17 residues. The CDR3 sequence is CASSIPSRQGNTGELFF. Here the CDR3 DNA reads TGTGCCAGCAGCATCCCTTCCAGACAGGGCAACACCGGGGAGCTGTTTTTT.